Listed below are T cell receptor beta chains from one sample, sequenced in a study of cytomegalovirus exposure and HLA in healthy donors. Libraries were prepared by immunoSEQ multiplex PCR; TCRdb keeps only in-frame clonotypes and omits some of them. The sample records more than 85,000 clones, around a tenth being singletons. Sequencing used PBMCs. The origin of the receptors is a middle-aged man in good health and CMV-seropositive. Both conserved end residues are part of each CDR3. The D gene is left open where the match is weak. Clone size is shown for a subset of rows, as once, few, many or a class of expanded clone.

TGTGCCAGCAGCACCTCGGGAGGAACTCGGGACATTCAGTACTTC CASSTSGGTRDIQYF TRBD2 few TRBJ2-4 TRBV9
TGTGCCAGCAGCTTGTTGGGTGCTTCGGACAGCACTGAAGCTTTCTTT CASSLLGASDSTEAFF . . TRBJ1-1 TRBV5-8
TGCGCCAGCAGCCATTCAGGGCCCTACGAGCAGTACTTC CASSHSGPYEQYF . many TRBJ2-7 TRBV4-3
TGTGCCAGCAGTGGTGAAGGGAGCCAGCCCCAGCATTTT CASSGEGSQPQHF . few TRBJ1-5 TRBV2
TGTGCCAGCAGCTTGGGACTAGCGGGAGGCAACACCGGGGAGCTGTTTTTT CASSLGLAGGNTGELFF TRBD2 few TRBJ2-2 TRBV9
TGTGCCAGCAGTTTCCCTGGAGGGAATGAGCAGTTCTTC CASSFPGGNEQFF . few TRBJ2-1 TRBV28
TGTGCCAGCAGATTATCAGGGGCCACTAACTATGGCTACACCTTC CASRLSGATNYGYTF . few TRBJ1-2 TRBV6-1
TGTGCCAGCTCACGACTAGCGGGGGTAGATACGCAGTATTTT CASSRLAGVDTQYF TRBD2 . TRBJ2-3 TRBV18
TGTGCCAGTAGAAAACAGGGGTCCCAAGAGACCCAGTACTTC CASRKQGSQETQYF TRBD1 . TRBJ2-5 TRBV19
TGTGCCAGCAGCTTAGTCTCGACTAGCGGGAGGTATCACAATGAGCAGTTCTTC CASSLVSTSGRYHNEQFF TRBD2 few TRBJ2-1 TRBV7-6
TGTGCCAGCAGAGGGACAGGGAACACCGGGGAGCTGTTTTTT CASRGTGNTGELFF TRBD1 . TRBJ2-2 TRBV7-6
TGTGCCAGTAGGGGACAGGGGGGAGGCAATCAGCCCCAGCATTTT CASRGQGGGNQPQHF TRBD1 . TRBJ1-5 TRBV19
TGTGCCAGCACCTTCGACAGGGGGACCTCTGGAAACACCATATATTTT CASTFDRGTSGNTIYF TRBD1 . TRBJ1-3 TRBV2
TGTGCCAGCAGAAAGGAAACGGGAGAATCAATAGGCACTGAAGCTTTCTTT CASRKETGESIGTEAFF . few TRBJ1-1 TRBV2
TGCGCCAGCAGCCAGTCCGGGACAGTCTATGGCTACACCTTC CASSQSGTVYGYTF TRBD1 few TRBJ1-2 TRBV4-1
TGTGCCAGCAGTTTACGCGCGAACACCGGGGAGCTGTTTTTT CASSLRANTGELFF . few TRBJ2-2 TRBV6-1
TGTGCCAGCAGCAAGACAGGGGTTAGGTTTGACTATGGCTACACCTTC CASSKTGVRFDYGYTF TRBD1 once TRBJ1-2 TRBV7-3
TGTGCCAGCAGCCAAGTCTTGGAGGGGAGAGGCTACACCTTC CASSQVLEGRGYTF . few TRBJ1-2 TRBV4-2
TGTGCCAGTAGTATTAGCAGGGCGCCCCCTTACAATGAGCAGTTCTTC CASSISRAPPYNEQFF . . TRBJ2-1 TRBV19
TGCGCCAGCAGACGCCCGGGACTACAATACGAGCAGTACTTC CASRRPGLQYEQYF TRBD2 few TRBJ2-7 TRBV5-1
TGTGCCAGCAGCCCCCAGACAGGGGGAGGCACTGAAGCTTTCTTT CASSPQTGGGTEAFF TRBD1 . TRBJ1-1 TRBV7-8
TGTGCCAGTAGTATATTCGGAGGAGAGCAGTTCTTC CASSIFGGEQFF . . TRBJ2-1 TRBV19
TGCGCCAGCAGTGGGACTAGCGGGAGAAGCAATGAGCAGTTCTTC CASSGTSGRSNEQFF TRBD2 . TRBJ2-1 TRBV10-1
TGTGCCAGCAGTGAACTTGCCACAGATACGCAGTATTTT CASSELATDTQYF . . TRBJ2-3 TRBV6-5
TGTGCCAGCAGTTTAACAGTTTATAGCAATCAGCCCCAGCATTTT CASSLTVYSNQPQHF . few TRBJ1-5 TRBV27
TGTGCCAGCAGCCCCCCCCGACAGGGCCGGAACACTGAAGCTTTCTTT CASSPPRQGRNTEAFF TRBD1 once TRBJ1-1 TRBV6-6
TGTGCCAGCAGTGTGGACCTGGGGAGAATGGGCAATCAGCCCCAGCATTTT CASSVDLGRMGNQPQHF . . TRBJ1-5 TRBV28
TGTGCCAGTTCGCCGAGAATAGGGGGCGATCAGCCCCAGCATTTT CASSPRIGGDQPQHF TRBD1 few TRBJ1-5 TRBV5-3
TGTGCCAGCAGCACACAGGGGAATGAGCAGTTCTTC CASSTQGNEQFF TRBD1 few TRBJ2-1 TRBV7-6
TGTGCCAGCTCACCACAGGACAGACCCCGCGAGCAGTACTTC CASSPQDRPREQYF . few TRBJ2-7 TRBV18
TGTGCCAGCAGTTTATACGAGACAGGGAATAACGAGCAGTACTTC CASSLYETGNNEQYF TRBD1 . TRBJ2-7 TRBV28
TGTGCCAGCAGTCCACTACAGGGGGCGGTGGAACAGCCCCAGCATTTT CASSPLQGAVEQPQHF TRBD1 . TRBJ1-5 TRBV27
TGTGCCAGCACAGGGACAGGGTTGACCGGGGAGCTGTTTTTT CASTGTGLTGELFF TRBD1 . TRBJ2-2 TRBV5-5
TGTGCCAGCAGCGCCCCGGGCGGCGGGGTAGCGAGGTACGAGCAGTACTTC CASSAPGGGVARYEQYF . few TRBJ2-7 TRBV9
TGTGCCACCAGCAGAGATACTAGCGGGAGGTGGGATGAGCAGTTCTTC CATSRDTSGRWDEQFF TRBD2 . TRBJ2-1 TRBV15
TGCAGCGTTAAGGAGGGGCAGGGAGGCTCTGGGGCCAACGTCCTGACTTTC CSVKEGQGGSGANVLTF . . TRBJ2-6 TRBV29-1
TGCGCCAGCAGCTCGGGGAACAGACCTGCATCCAATTTCTTGGTTGATGGCTACACCTTC CASSSGNRPASNFLVDGYTF . . TRBJ1-2 TRBV5-1
TGTGCCAGCAGCGTAGACGGGTATTCTAGCACAGATACGCAGTATTTT CASSVDGYSSTDTQYF . few TRBJ2-3 TRBV9
TGTGCCAGTAGCAGACAGGGGGTCTACAATGAGCAGTTCTTC CASSRQGVYNEQFF TRBD1 few TRBJ2-1 TRBV19
TGTGCCAGCAGCCAAGAAGCGAGTGTAAACAATGAGCAGTTCTTC CASSQEASVNNEQFF . few TRBJ2-1 TRBV4-2
TGTGCCAGCAGCTTAGCGGGCAGTCCAAGGTACAATGAGCAGTTCTTC CASSLAGSPRYNEQFF . . TRBJ2-1 TRBV7-2
TGTGCCAGCAGCTTACGAGCGGGAAGCTCCTACGAGCAGTACTTC CASSLRAGSSYEQYF TRBD2 . TRBJ2-7 TRBV7-8